A selection of T cell receptor beta chains follows, all from one sample in a study of blood T cells in healthy people across ages. MiXCR was run by TCRdb on the 5' RACE reads, yielding one entry per CDR3 protein. The sample consists of 660,000 or so distinct CDR3 sequences, around three fifths of them appearing once. Sequences were obtained from blood. Every receptor here comes from a man in his fifties or sixties in good health. Both conserved end residues are part of each CDR3.

v_call cdr3_aa
TRBV7-8 CASRYANSGANVLTF
TRBV20-1 CSANQARGRVYNEQFF
TRBV24-1 CATSDPTGGIYGYTF
TRBV21-1 CARTVTDTQYF
TRBV12-3/TRBV12-4 CASSSLLSDSGVETQYF
TRBV6-1 CASSPRGRVGMAQPGANVLTF
TRBV6-1 CASSGLATSGNEQFF
TRBV12-3/TRBV12-4 CASTPGQVHNEQFF
TRBV4-1 CASSRRLQVALSTDTQYF
TRBV28 CASSPPGQGEETQYF
TRBV12-3/TRBV12-4 CASSLWRRPSTDTQYF
TRBV29-1 CSVEEGGGDQPQHF
TRBV18 CASSPMPGYNEQFF
TRBV9 CASSVDSSGGQGEQFF